Below are 26 T cell receptor beta chains sequenced from a single sample in a study of T cells in Graves' hyperthyroidism and ophthalmopathy. The TCR beta CDR3 regions underwent amplification using RNA transcripts as the source. Researchers ran a first-round RT-PCR on the TCR CDR3 using the HTBI primer set. Via MiXCR, TCRdb re-called the multiplex PCR reads, giving one row per CDR3 protein. The data hold a few hundred thousand distinct CDR3 sequences, with approximately 13% observed a single time. Sequences were obtained from blood. These receptors all stem from a woman younger than 45 with Graves' hyperthyroidism that later progressed to Graves' ophthalmopathy.

As to this clonotype: A much more abundant neighbour one base away suggests this may be a read error. This chain joins TRBV12-5 and TRBJ2-1, with D hard to call. In germline, CDR1 is LGHNT, CDR2 FRNRAP. The CDR3 covers 14 residues. This CDR3 is CVSGLGQTQDEQFF. CDR3 in DNA: TGTGTTAGTGGTTTAGGCCAGACTCAGGATGAGCAGTTCTTC.

There are many counts of this clonotype. V usage is TRBV20-1 and J usage is TRBJ1-1, with TRBD1 matching 8 bases. J gave up 4 bases and V 1 base, and 5 bases lay outside the gene matches. This CDR3 contains 14 residues. Germline V lookup: CDR1 DFQATT, CDR2 SNEGSKA (reference sequence). The CDR3 sequence: CSARGTGRGTEAFF. The CDR3 DNA reads TGCAGTGCTAGAGGGACAGGGCGGGGCACTGAAGCTTTCTTT.

The CDR3 DNA reads TGTGCCAGCAGCCCGAGCATAGGAGAGGCTGAAGCTTTCTTT. It yields the protein CASSPSIGEAEAFF. V gene TRBV11-2 combines with J gene TRBJ1-1, with D unresolved. Germline V lookup: CDR1 SGHAT, CDR2 FQNNGV. The germline V and J ends were trimmed by 5 bases and 6 bases, with 16 bases remaining between them. This CDR3 is 14 amino acids long.

This clonotype was seen a few times. The chain employs TRBV12-3 or TRBV12-4 and TRBJ2-1, with D unclear. Trimming removed 3 bases at V and 7 bases at J, with 16 bases between. This CDR3 has 15 residues. Here the CDR3 reads CASSFLASRANEQFF. The CDR3 DNA is TGTGCCAGCAGTTTTTTGGCGTCCCGGGCGAATGAGCAGTTCTTC.

At least ten counts were recorded for this clonotype. This chain connects TRBV20-1 to TRBJ2-6, with 9 bases fitting TRBD1. J gave up 0 bases and V 3 bases, and 9 bases lay outside the gene matches. CDR3 length: 18 amino acids. Germline-derived CDR1 and CDR2 are DFQATT and SNEGSKA (reference sequence). CDR3 coding DNA: TGCAGTGCTAGGAGAGGGACAGGGATGGGCTCTGGGGCCAACGTCCTGACTTTC. Translated: CSARRGTGMGSGANVLTF.

The V gene is TRBV30, the J gene TRBJ2-7; D perhaps matches TRBD1 (5 bases). The V gene lost 4 bases and the J gene lost 6 bases, with 28 bases spanning the gap. CDR3 length equals 17 residues. Germline V CDR1 and CDR2: GTSNPN, SVGIG (reference sequence). The CDR3: CAWNRGAAIQDGREQYF. CDR3 in DNA: TGTGCCTGGAACCGTGGGGCCGCAATCCAAGACGGTCGCGAGCAGTACTTC.

This clonotype came up many times. V usage is TRBV11-3 and J usage is TRBJ1-5, with 7 bases matching TRBD1. The V segment lost 5 bases and the J segment 6 bases; nucleotides outside the gene matches: 10. The germline V gene has CDR1 SGHNT and CDR2 YENEEA. The CDR3 extends over 15 amino acids. CDR3 DNA sequence: TGTGCCAGCAGCCACGGGACAGAAAGAGGTCAGCCCCAGCATTTT. Amino acids: CASSHGTERGQPQHF.

This clonotype was detected many times. The chain links TRBV7-2 to TRBJ2-1; 14 bases line up with TRBD2. This CDR3 spans 17 amino acids. V lost 5 bases to trimming and J lost 4 bases; unmatched junction nucleotides: 7. Germline V gene data show CDR1 as SGHTA and CDR2 as FQGNSA. CDR3 loop: CASSLRLAGGGYNEQFF. The CDR3 DNA sequence: TGTGCCAGCAGCCTTAGACTAGCGGGAGGGGGTTACAATGAGCAGTTCTTC.

The chain links TRBV11-2 to TRBJ2-7; 13 nucleotides line up with TRBD2. In germline, CDR1 is SGHAT, CDR2 FQNNGV. This CDR3 spans 16 amino acids. V shed 3 bases and J 6 bases; nucleotides not matched to a gene: 8. The CDR3 spells CASSFPGLAGNVEQYF. DNA for the CDR3: TGTGCCAGCAGCTTTCCGGGACTAGCGGGAAACGTCGAGCAGTACTTC.

This clonotype showed up many times. The V call is TRBV13, the J call TRBJ2-7; 12 positions agree with TRBD2. The V segment lost 4 bases and the J segment 1 base; nucleotides outside the gene matches: 5. Germline CDR1 PRHDT, CDR2 FYEKMQ (reference sequence). CDR3 length equals 16 residues. DNA of the CDR3: TGTGCCAGCAGCTGGGGGGGGACTAGCGGGTCCTACGAGCAGTACTTC. Amino acid sequence: CASSWGGTSGSYEQYF.

This clonotype has a count of ten or more. The genes are TRBV30 and TRBJ2-2; D remains unclear. This CDR3 contains 14 residues. Germline CDR1 and CDR2: GTSNPN and SVGIG (reference sequence). Trimming removed 0 bases at V and 7 bases at J, with 12 bases between. The CDR3 coding sequence is TGTGCCTGGAGTGTAGTAGGGTGGTTCGGGGAGCTGTTTTTT. As protein: CAWSVVGWFGELFF.

This clonotype was seen more than once but under ten times. The V call is TRBV5-1, the J call TRBJ2-1; weak D call: TRBD1 (6 bases). The CDR3 length is 15 residues. The V gene lost 5 bases and the J gene lost 1 base, with 13 bases spanning the gap. Per the germline V gene, CDR1 is SGHRS and CDR2 is YFSETQ. The CDR3 DNA reads TGCGCCAGCAGTCGACATGGACAGTCCTACAATGAGCAGTTCTTC. Protein product: CASSRHGQSYNEQFF.

The chain links TRBV11-2 to TRBJ1-1, with TRBD1 as a possible D gene (6 bases). V shed 0 bases and J shed 1 base, with 9 bases lying between them. Germline CDR1 and CDR2: SGHAT and FQNNGV. This CDR3 has 15 amino acids. CDR3 sequence: CASSLDGQSNTEAFF. CDR3 DNA: TGTGCCAGCAGCTTAGACGGACAGTCGAACACTGAAGCTTTCTTT.

This clonotype was counted a few times. The chain links TRBV19 to TRBJ2-7; 7 nucleotides match TRBD1. The V and J ends lost 6 bases and 5 bases, in that order; junction bases with no gene match: 7. The CDR3 has 13 residues. From germline, CDR1 is LNHDA and CDR2 SQIVND (reference sequence). The CDR3 spells CASRNNRGDEQYF. The CDR3 region has the DNA TGTGCCAGTAGAAACAACAGGGGTGACGAGCAGTACTTC.

This clonotype was counted at least ten times. V is TRBV7-3 and J is TRBJ2-5, with 14 bases identical to TRBD2. This CDR3 has 16 residues. Germline CDR1 and CDR2: SGHTA and FQGTGA. J gave up 4 bases and V 2 bases, and 3 bases lay outside the gene matches. In DNA, the CDR3 is TGTGCCAGCAGCTTATCAGGACTAGCGGGAGGAGAGACCCAGTACTTC. Its translation: CASSLSGLAGGETQYF.

The genes are TRBV9 and TRBJ1-1, with D unclear. The length of the CDR3 is 14 residues. Germline lookup yields CDR1 SGDLS and CDR2 YYNGEE. V was cut by 2 bases and J by 0 bases, with 8 bases left in between. In DNA form, the CDR3 reads TGTGCCAGCAGCGTCGACACCTTGAACACTGAAGCTTTCTTT. As protein: CASSVDTLNTEAFF.

This clonotype was counted only a few times. This rearrangement joins TRBV27 to TRBJ2-3; D might be TRBD1 or TRBD2, each matching 5 bases. Trimming cost V 8 bases and J 0 bases, with 15 bases left between them. The germline V gene has CDR1 MNHEY and CDR2 SMNVEV (reference sequence). The CDR3 length is 15 residues. The CDR3: CASHRDGASTDTQYF. The CDR3, as DNA: TGTGCCAGCCACCGAGACGGGGCCAGCACAGATACGCAGTATTTT.

The gene calls are TRBV6-1 and TRBJ2-3, with 8 bases that match TRBD2. Germline CDR1 MNHNS, CDR2 SASEGT. The CDR3 runs to 16 residues. The ends lost 5 bases at V and 0 bases at J; junction bases unmatched: 7. CDR3 DNA sequence: TGTGCCAGCAGTTTCCCGAGCGGGGGTAGCACAGATACGCAGTATTTT. It yields the protein CASSFPSGGSTDTQYF.

This clonotype was counted ten times or more. The chain combines TRBV12-3 or TRBV12-4 with TRBJ1-1; 7 nucleotides line up with TRBD1. This CDR3 has 11 amino acids. With 8 bases clipped from V and 5 bases from J, the junction kept 2 bases outside the gene matches. CDR3 in amino acids: CASAQGTEAFF. The CDR3 DNA follows: TGTGCCAGCGCACAGGGGACTGAAGCTTTCTTT.

This clonotype was counted at least ten times. The chain couples TRBV6-2 or TRBV6-3 to TRBJ2-1; the D gene is possibly TRBD2 (6 bases). The V gene lost 8 bases and the J gene lost 4 bases, with 18 bases spanning the gap. Germline loops: CDR1 MNHEY, CDR2 SVGEGT. The CDR3 has 15 residues. CDR3 bases: TGTGCCAGCGGACTGTTGGGGGGACCGTACAATGAGCAGTTCTTC. This codes for CASGLLGGPYNEQFF.

This clonotype was counted between two and nine times. The rearrangement uses TRBV30 and TRBJ1-3; 7 bases align to TRBD1. Germline CDR1 reads GTSNPN; CDR2 reads SVGIG (reference sequence). The CDR3 runs 12 residues. V trimming: 8 bases; J trimming: 2 bases; junction bases outside the gene matches: 3. CDR3 nucleotides: TGTGCCGGTGACAGGGCTGGAAACACCATATATTTT. Translation: CAGDRAGNTIYF.

This clonotype was seen repeatedly, ten times or more. This chain links TRBV19 with TRBJ2-5, with 9 positions matching TRBD1. The CDR3 sequence is 16 residues long. V shed 1 base and J 4 bases; nucleotides not matched to a gene: 7. Germline V gene lookup returns CDR1 LNHDA and CDR2 SQIVND (reference sequence). In DNA form, the CDR3 reads TGTGCCAGTAGTATAGTGCCGGGACAGGGCAGAGAGACCCAGTACTTC. Encoded protein: CASSIVPGQGRETQYF.

This clonotype was found a few times. The gene calls are TRBV15 and TRBJ2-6, with D uncertain. V lost 2 bases and J lost 1, with 6 bases in between. The CDR3 length is 15 residues. CDR1 is LNHNV, CDR2 YYDKDF, per germline (reference sequence). The DNA of the CDR3 is TGTGCCACCAGCAGACCGATGTCTGGGGCCAACGTCCTGACTTTC. It translates to CATSRPMSGANVLTF.

The chain recombines TRBV6-1 with TRBJ1-1; D remains ambiguous. The germline V and J ends were trimmed by 1 base and 1 base, with 4 bases remaining between them. Looked up from germline, CDR1 is MNHNS and CDR2 is SASEGT. CDR3 size: 13 residues. The CDR3 spells CASSEVANTEAFF. CDR3 bases: TGTGCCAGCAGTGAAGTCGCGAACACTGAAGCTTTCTTT.

This clonotype was observed a handful of times. The chain has TRBV3-1 and TRBJ2-2; 13 bases agree with TRBD2. J was trimmed by 6 bases and V by 5 bases; bases with no gene match: 6. Germline V gene lookup returns CDR1 LGHDT and CDR2 YNNKEL (reference sequence). The CDR3 contains 16 residues. The CDR3 coding sequence is TGTGCCAGCAGCGAACTAGCGGGAGGGGAGCCCGGGGAGCTGTTTTTT. This translates into CASSELAGGEPGELFF.

This clonotype was observed many times. The chain is built from TRBV27 and TRBJ2-5; 8 nucleotides match TRBD1. J gave up 5 bases and V 11 bases, and 13 bases lay outside the gene matches. CDR3 length equals 14 residues. Germline V lookup: CDR1 MNHEY, CDR2 SMNVEV (reference sequence). The CDR3 DNA sequence: TGTGCCTCCCAGGGGGCGTCAGAGGGGGAGACCCAGTACTTC. This gives the protein CASQGASEGETQYF.